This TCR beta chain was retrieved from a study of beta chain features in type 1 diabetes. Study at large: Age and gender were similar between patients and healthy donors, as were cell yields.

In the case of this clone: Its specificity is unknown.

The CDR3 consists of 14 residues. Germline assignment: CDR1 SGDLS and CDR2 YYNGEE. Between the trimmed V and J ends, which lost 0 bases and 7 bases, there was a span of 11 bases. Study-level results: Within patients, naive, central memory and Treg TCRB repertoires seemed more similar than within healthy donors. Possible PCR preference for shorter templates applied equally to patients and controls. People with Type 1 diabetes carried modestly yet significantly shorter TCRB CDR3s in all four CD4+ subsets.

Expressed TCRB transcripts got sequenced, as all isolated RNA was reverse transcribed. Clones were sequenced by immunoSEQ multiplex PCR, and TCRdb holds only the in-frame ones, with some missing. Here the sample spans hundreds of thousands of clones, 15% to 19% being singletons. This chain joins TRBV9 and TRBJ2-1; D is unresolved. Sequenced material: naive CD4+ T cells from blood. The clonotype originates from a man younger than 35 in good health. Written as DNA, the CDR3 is TGTGCCAGCAGCGTAGCCGGGCCTCCAAATGAGCAGTTCTTC. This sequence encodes CASSVAGPPNEQFF.